The rows below give T cell receptor beta chains drawn from one sample of a study of cytomegalovirus exposure and HLA in healthy donors. Assay: immunoSEQ multiplex PCR; the TCRdb copy retains only in-frame clones and omits some. The sample records approximately 60,000 clones, roughly 90% being singletons. Sequenced: PBMCs. Receptor source: a young man in good health and CMV-seronegative. The CDR3 runs from the conserved cysteine through the conserved F or W. The order of the fields is CDR3 DNA, CDR3 protein, D gene, V gene, J gene, clone size. D genes are given only for firm matches. A row's size may be missing; if present it is once, few, many or a size class.

CDR3 DNA: TGTGCCAGTAGTCCTCTTCGGAGGGGGCAGGACACTGAAGCTTTCTTT
CDR3 protein: CASSPLRRGQDTEAFF
D gene: TRBD1
V gene: TRBV19
J gene: TRBJ1-1
clone size: NA

CDR3 DNA: TGTGCCAGCACCAAGGGACAGGGGAACACCGGGGAGCTGTTTTTT
CDR3 protein: CASTKGQGNTGELFF
D gene: TRBD1
V gene: TRBV6-5
J gene: TRBJ2-2
clone size: NA

CDR3 DNA: TGTGCCAGCAGTTACAGGGGGCCGGGCGAGCAGTACTTC
CDR3 protein: CASSYRGPGEQYF
D gene: TRBD1
V gene: TRBV6-6
J gene: TRBJ2-7
clone size: NA

CDR3 DNA: TGCAGTGCTAGAGAGAGCAATGAGCAGTTCTTC
CDR3 protein: CSARESNEQFF
D gene: NA
V gene: TRBV20-1
J gene: TRBJ2-1
clone size: NA

CDR3 DNA: TGTGCCACCAGCAGAGGTTCTAGCGGGAGCAAGATCGAGCAGTACTTC
CDR3 protein: CATSRGSSGSKIEQYF
D gene: TRBD2
V gene: TRBV15
J gene: TRBJ2-7
clone size: NA

CDR3 DNA: TGTGCCAGCAGCTTGAGTGGACAGGGGGCATGGGAGACCCAGTACTTC
CDR3 protein: CASSLSGQGAWETQYF
D gene: TRBD1
V gene: TRBV7-2
J gene: TRBJ2-5
clone size: NA

CDR3 DNA: TGTGCCAGCATGGAAATGGGGAGGGCCTACGAGCAGTACTTC
CDR3 protein: CASMEMGRAYEQYF
D gene: TRBD2
V gene: TRBV27
J gene: TRBJ2-7
clone size: once

CDR3 DNA: TGTGCCAGCAGCTTACGGACAGGGTCGGGCTACACCTTC
CDR3 protein: CASSLRTGSGYTF
D gene: TRBD1
V gene: TRBV11-3
J gene: TRBJ1-2
clone size: once

CDR3 DNA: TGTGCCATCAGTGAGTCGGGGCGGAGAGCTAGTTTAGATGGCTACACCTTC
CDR3 protein: CAISESGRRASLDGYTF
D gene: NA
V gene: TRBV10-3
J gene: TRBJ1-2
clone size: NA

CDR3 DNA: TGTGCCAGCAGCTCGTACAGGGCCGGGGAGCTGTTTTTT
CDR3 protein: CASSSYRAGELFF
D gene: NA
V gene: TRBV11-2
J gene: TRBJ2-2
clone size: NA

CDR3 DNA: TGCGCCAGCAGCTTGGGGTCCAGCGGGATAGAGACCCAGTACTTC
CDR3 protein: CASSLGSSGIETQYF
D gene: TRBD2
V gene: TRBV5-1
J gene: TRBJ2-5
clone size: NA

CDR3 DNA: TGTGCCAGCAGCCAAGATAGTGTGGGAGCTAACACCGGGGAGCTGTTTTTT
CDR3 protein: CASSQDSVGANTGELFF
D gene: NA
V gene: TRBV4-2
J gene: TRBJ2-2
clone size: NA

CDR3 DNA: TGTGCCAGCAGCCCGAGGGGCTTAAGGGGGCGGCAAGAGACCCAGTACTTC
CDR3 protein: CASSPRGLRGRQETQYF
D gene: TRBD1
V gene: TRBV7-2
J gene: TRBJ2-5
clone size: NA

CDR3 DNA: TGTGCCAGCAGTCTCCGGGACTCCTCCTCCTACGAGCAGTACTTC
CDR3 protein: CASSLRDSSSYEQYF
D gene: NA
V gene: TRBV27
J gene: TRBJ2-7
clone size: NA

CDR3 DNA: TGTGCCAGCAGGGTCGGACAGGGGGATGGCTACACCTTC
CDR3 protein: CASRVGQGDGYTF
D gene: TRBD1
V gene: TRBV6-5
J gene: TRBJ1-2
clone size: NA

CDR3 DNA: TGTGCCAGCAATTTAGGCGGTTACAATGAGCAGTTCTTC
CDR3 protein: CASNLGGYNEQFF
D gene: NA
V gene: TRBV2
J gene: TRBJ2-1
clone size: NA

CDR3 DNA: TGTGCCACCAGTACCGGGACTAGCCGAACAGATACGCAGTATTTT
CDR3 protein: CATSTGTSRTDTQYF
D gene: TRBD2
V gene: TRBV15
J gene: TRBJ2-3
clone size: NA

CDR3 DNA: TGTGCCAGCAGGCCTAGCGGGAGGGTGGTCGGGGAGCTGTTTTTT
CDR3 protein: CASRPSGRVVGELFF
D gene: TRBD2
V gene: TRBV6-6
J gene: TRBJ2-2
clone size: NA

CDR3 DNA: TGTGCCAGCAGTCCACCCCCGCTAGCGGAGGTCTCCTACGAGCAGTACTTC
CDR3 protein: CASSPPPLAEVSYEQYF
D gene: TRBD2
V gene: TRBV27
J gene: TRBJ2-7
clone size: NA

CDR3 DNA: TGTGCCAGCAGGTCAATCCTCCTAGCGGGAGCCAATGAGCAGTTCTTC
CDR3 protein: CASRSILLAGANEQFF
D gene: TRBD2
V gene: TRBV28
J gene: TRBJ2-1
clone size: NA

CDR3 DNA: TGTGCCAGCAGCCTTGACAGGGGTCTGGGTGAAAAACTGTTTTTT
CDR3 protein: CASSLDRGLGEKLFF
D gene: TRBD1
V gene: TRBV28
J gene: TRBJ1-4
clone size: NA

CDR3 DNA: TGCGCCAGCAGTCCGACCAGGGGGCGGGACGAGCAGTACTTC
CDR3 protein: CASSPTRGRDEQYF
D gene: TRBD1
V gene: TRBV23-1
J gene: TRBJ2-7
clone size: NA

CDR3 DNA: TGCAGCGTCAAAGGGACTAGCGTCTCCTACAATGAGCAGTTCTTC
CDR3 protein: CSVKGTSVSYNEQFF
D gene: TRBD2
V gene: TRBV29-1
J gene: TRBJ2-1
clone size: NA

CDR3 DNA: TGTGCCAGCAGCTTTACGGCCGGGGAGCTGTTTTTT
CDR3 protein: CASSFTAGELFF
D gene: NA
V gene: TRBV7-9
J gene: TRBJ2-2
clone size: NA

CDR3 DNA: TGTGCCAGCCGGAGCAATCAGCCCCAGCATTTT
CDR3 protein: CASRSNQPQHF
D gene: NA
V gene: TRBV28
J gene: TRBJ1-5
clone size: once

CDR3 DNA: TGTGCCAGCAGTTACCCCGGTCGGGATACGCAGTATTTT
CDR3 protein: CASSYPGRDTQYF
D gene: NA
V gene: TRBV6-5
J gene: TRBJ2-3
clone size: NA

CDR3 DNA: TGTGCCAGCAGCATACAGACAGGGGGCATGGGGGAGCAGTACTTC
CDR3 protein: CASSIQTGGMGEQYF
D gene: TRBD1
V gene: TRBV11-2
J gene: TRBJ2-7
clone size: NA

CDR3 DNA: TGTGCCAGTAGTATGGGGCGCATCCTTCAAGAGACCCAGTACTTC
CDR3 protein: CASSMGRILQETQYF
D gene: NA
V gene: TRBV19
J gene: TRBJ2-5
clone size: few

CDR3 DNA: TGTGCCATCAGCCCGGGACAGGGGCCCTACGAGCAGTACTTC
CDR3 protein: CAISPGQGPYEQYF
D gene: TRBD1
V gene: TRBV10-3
J gene: TRBJ2-7
clone size: NA

CDR3 DNA: TGTGCCAGCAGACTGACTAGGGCATCAGCAAGGGGCACAGATACGCAGTATTTT
CDR3 protein: CASRLTRASARGTDTQYF
D gene: NA
V gene: TRBV2
J gene: TRBJ2-3
clone size: NA

CDR3 DNA: TGTGCCAGCAGCTTGAGGGAGAAGACAGATACGCAGTATTTT
CDR3 protein: CASSLREKTDTQYF
D gene: NA
V gene: TRBV11-3
J gene: TRBJ2-3
clone size: NA

CDR3 DNA: TGTGCCAGTAATAACAGGGGACCCTACGAGCAGTACTTC
CDR3 protein: CASNNRGPYEQYF
D gene: TRBD1
V gene: TRBV19
J gene: TRBJ2-7
clone size: NA

CDR3 DNA: TGCGCCAGCAGCAGAGAACAGGGGGCAGACATTCAGTACTTC
CDR3 protein: CASSREQGADIQYF
D gene: TRBD1
V gene: TRBV5-1
J gene: TRBJ2-4
clone size: NA

CDR3 DNA: TGTGCCAGCAGTGCACTAGCGGATGACTCCTACAATGAGCAGTTCTTC
CDR3 protein: CASSALADDSYNEQFF
D gene: TRBD2
V gene: TRBV6-1
J gene: TRBJ2-1
clone size: NA

CDR3 DNA: TGTGCCAGCAGCCCCGGACAGCGATCGCACTCTGGAAACACCATATATTTT
CDR3 protein: CASSPGQRSHSGNTIYF
D gene: NA
V gene: TRBV7-2
J gene: TRBJ1-3
clone size: NA

CDR3 DNA: TGCGCCAGCAGTGGGGGACAGACGTACCAAGAGACCCAGTACTTC
CDR3 protein: CASSGGQTYQETQYF
D gene: TRBD1
V gene: TRBV10-2
J gene: TRBJ2-5
clone size: NA

CDR3 DNA: TGCAGCGTGGGGACAGATGGCAATCAGCCCCAGCATTTT
CDR3 protein: CSVGTDGNQPQHF
D gene: TRBD1
V gene: TRBV29-1
J gene: TRBJ1-5
clone size: once

CDR3 DNA: TGTGCCAGCAGCTTACTCTACAGAAGTCGGGAGACCCAGTACTTC
CDR3 protein: CASSLLYRSRETQYF
D gene: NA
V gene: TRBV7-8
J gene: TRBJ2-5
clone size: NA

CDR3 DNA: TGTGCCAGCAGTTTATATTCAGGGTCGAGGAACACTGAAGCTTTCTTT
CDR3 protein: CASSLYSGSRNTEAFF
D gene: NA
V gene: TRBV27
J gene: TRBJ1-1
clone size: NA

CDR3 DNA: TGTGCCAGTAGTCGGACTAGCGATTACGGGGAGCTGTTTTTT
CDR3 protein: CASSRTSDYGELFF
D gene: TRBD2
V gene: TRBV19
J gene: TRBJ2-2
clone size: NA

CDR3 DNA: TGTGCCAGCCTCGGCGACTACTCTGGAAACACCATATATTTT
CDR3 protein: CASLGDYSGNTIYF
D gene: NA
V gene: TRBV2
J gene: TRBJ1-3
clone size: NA

CDR3 DNA: TGTGCCAGCAGAGCCGACAGGACGAACACCGGGGAGCTGTTTTTT
CDR3 protein: CASRADRTNTGELFF
D gene: NA
V gene: TRBV6-5
J gene: TRBJ2-2
clone size: NA

CDR3 DNA: TGTGCTACTCGGGGGGGCAGGGAGGCCTACGAGCAGTACTTC
CDR3 protein: CATRGGREAYEQYF
D gene: TRBD2
V gene: TRBV7-9
J gene: TRBJ2-7
clone size: NA

CDR3 DNA: TGTGCCAGCAGCGAGGATCTAGATAACACAGATACGCAGTATTTT
CDR3 protein: CASSEDLDNTDTQYF
D gene: NA
V gene: TRBV7-9
J gene: TRBJ2-3
clone size: NA

CDR3 DNA: TGTGCCAGCAGTGACTGGACTAGCGCAGCCAATGAGCAGTTCTTC
CDR3 protein: CASSDWTSAANEQFF
D gene: TRBD2
V gene: TRBV6-5
J gene: TRBJ2-1
clone size: NA

CDR3 DNA: TGTGCCAGCAGTTACTCCCACTGGAGCTCCTACAATGAGCAGTTCTTC
CDR3 protein: CASSYSHWSSYNEQFF
D gene: NA
V gene: TRBV6-5
J gene: TRBJ2-1
clone size: NA

CDR3 DNA: TGTGCCAGTAGTATATCCAGGGGGTCCTACGAGCAGTACTTC
CDR3 protein: CASSISRGSYEQYF
D gene: TRBD1
V gene: TRBV19
J gene: TRBJ2-7
clone size: NA

CDR3 DNA: TGTGCCGTAAGGACTAGCGGGAGTACCTACAATGAGCAGTTCTTC
CDR3 protein: CAVRTSGSTYNEQFF
D gene: TRBD2
V gene: TRBV10-3
J gene: TRBJ2-1
clone size: few

CDR3 DNA: TGTGCCATCAGTGAGTCGCGGCTAGCGGGCATGAGCTCCTACGAGCAGTACTTC
CDR3 protein: CAISESRLAGMSSYEQYF
D gene: TRBD2
V gene: TRBV10-3
J gene: TRBJ2-7
clone size: NA

CDR3 DNA: TGTGCCAGCTCACCACCGGCGACAGGGTTAAAGACCCAGTACTTC
CDR3 protein: CASSPPATGLKTQYF
D gene: TRBD1
V gene: TRBV18
J gene: TRBJ2-5
clone size: NA

CDR3 DNA: TGCGCCAGCAGCCCCAGACCCGGACTAGTAGGTTACGAGCAGTACTTC
CDR3 protein: CASSPRPGLVGYEQYF
D gene: TRBD2
V gene: TRBV5-1
J gene: TRBJ2-7
clone size: NA

CDR3 DNA: TGTGCCAGCATGGGGATGGCGGGCGGCTACACCTTC
CDR3 protein: CASMGMAGGYTF
D gene: NA
V gene: TRBV5-5
J gene: TRBJ1-2
clone size: NA

CDR3 DNA: TGTGCCAGCAGCTCCCTAAACACAGATACGCAGTATTTT
CDR3 protein: CASSSLNTDTQYF
D gene: NA
V gene: TRBV11-3
J gene: TRBJ2-3
clone size: NA